These 12 T cell receptor beta chains came from one sample sequenced in a study of blood T cells in healthy people across ages (dated by TCRdb to the mid-2010s). Library generation was performed with 5' RACE. TCRdb shows the sequencer as Illumina HiSeq 2500. A second PCR of about 6 to 11 cycles was performed with a sample-barcoded 5' primer and a J-beta primer mix. The public reads were quality trimmed at Q25 with fastp and then assembled into clones with MiXCR by TCRdb, keeping productive beta chains. Rows with one shared CDR3 protein collapse into an entry with the most common genes and DNA. The table for this sample lists about 830,000 distinct CDR3 sequences; roughly 60% of them were counted only once. The ten biggest clones cover around a quarter of the sample. Sequencing input: blood. These receptors came from a man aged 25-45 years in good health.

This clonotype has a handful of counts. The chain links TRBV29-1 to TRBJ2-5; D is possibly TRBD1 (5 bases). This CDR3 is 13 amino acids long. V was trimmed by 7 bases and J by 2 bases, leaving 14 bases between them. Germline CDR1 is SQVTM and CDR2 is ANQGSEA. The DNA for the CDR3 is TGCAGCGCCCTGACAGACCTACAAGAGACCCAGTACTTC. Protein product: CSALTDLQETQYF.

This clonotype was counted between two and nine times. The chain uses TRBV6-2 or TRBV6-3 and TRBJ2-7, with 9 nucleotides matching TRBD1. The CDR3 is made up of 16 amino acids. The ends lost 4 bases at V and 0 bases at J; junction bases unmatched: 7. The germline V gene has CDR1 MNHEY and CDR2 SVGEGT. CDR3 in DNA: TGTGCCAGCAGTTTCGCCGGGACAGGGAGCTCCTACGAGCAGTACTTC. Protein sequence: CASSFAGTGSSYEQYF.

This clonotype was observed many times. This rearrangement joins TRBV29-1 to TRBJ2-6, with D maybe TRBD1 (5 bases). The germline V gene encodes CDR1 SQVTM and CDR2 ANQGSEA. Trimming removed 2 bases at V and 3 bases at J, with 11 bases between. The CDR3 extends over 15 amino acids. CDR3 in DNA: TGCAGCGTTGAACCTCAGGGTCATGGGGCCAACGTCCTGACTTTC. Protein product: CSVEPQGHGANVLTF.

The rearrangement joins TRBV6-6 to TRBJ1-1; D ambiguous. Germline lookup yields CDR1 MNHNY and CDR2 SVGAGI (reference sequence). V shed 5 bases and J shed 0 bases, with 16 bases lying between them. This CDR3 has 16 amino acids. CDR3 DNA: TGTGCCAGCAGTCCCTCCCCGGAGAGCATGAACACTGAAGCTTTCTTT. It codes for CASSPSPESMNTEAFF.

This chain connects TRBV27 to TRBJ2-3; 11 bases agree with TRBD2. In germline, CDR1 is MNHEY, CDR2 SMNVEV (reference sequence). This CDR3 region has 16 residues. V shed 5 bases, J shed 3 bases, and the junction held 7 bases outside the gene matches. The CDR3 protein is CASSGVAGGPTDTQYF. In DNA form, the CDR3 reads TGTGCCAGCAGTGGGGTAGCGGGGGGGCCGACAGATACGCAGTATTTT.

This clonotype was counted a few times. The chain is built from TRBV2 and TRBJ1-2; 7 nucleotides match TRBD1. The CDR3 has 13 residues. V shed 8 bases and J 4 bases; nucleotides not matched to a gene: 7. In germline, CDR1 is SNHLY, CDR2 FYNNEI. DNA of the CDR3: TGTGCCAGCCGACAGGGCGAAAGCTATGGCTACACCTTC. Its translation is CASRQGESYGYTF.

The V gene is TRBV29-1, the J gene TRBJ2-5, with 8 positions matching TRBD1. The CDR3 consists of 13 residues. J was trimmed by 5 bases and V by 7 bases; bases with no gene match: 9. Germline V gene data show CDR1 as SQVTM and CDR2 as ANQGSEA. DNA for the CDR3: TGCAGCGCCGAAACAGGGGGTCAGGAGACCCAGTACTTC. Its translation: CSAETGGQETQYF.

The chain carries TRBV25-1 and TRBJ2-7, with D perhaps TRBD1 (6 bases). CDR1 is MGHDK and CDR2 is SYGVNS in the germline V gene. Between the trimmed V and J ends, which lost 2 bases and 2 bases, there was a span of 10 bases. This CDR3 region has 14 residues. The CDR3 nucleotides are TGTGCCAGCAGTGAAATGGGACACCCCTACGAGCAGTACTTC. It codes for CASSEMGHPYEQYF.

The V and J genes are TRBV14 and TRBJ2-1, with TRBD2 matching 8 bases. V lost 3 bases, J lost 8 bases, and 9 bases stayed unmatched. The V gene's germline CDR1 is SGHDN and CDR2 FVKESK. This CDR3 has 15 residues. The DNA of the CDR3 is TGTGCCAGCAGCCAGACGGGGGGGCGTAAGTATGAGCAGTTCTTC. Residues: CASSQTGGRKYEQFF.

The J gene is TRBJ2-3, the V gene TRBV25-1; 9 nucleotides line up with TRBD1. Losses at the gene ends were 7 bases for V and 3 bases for J; bases not matched to a gene: 8. The CDR3 totals 15 residues. Germline lookup yields CDR1 MGHDK and CDR2 SYGVNS. The CDR3, as DNA: TGTGCCAGCAATCTGGGCGGACAGGGGACAGATACGCAGTATTTT. Residues: CASNLGGQGTDTQYF.

The chain is built from TRBV14 and TRBJ1-5; possibly TRBD1 for D (6 bases). Trimming pared 7 bases from V and 6 bases from J, leaving 10 bases between. CDR3 size: 12 residues. The germline V gene encodes CDR1 SGHDN and CDR2 FVKESK. DNA of the CDR3: TGTGCCAGCAACAGGGTGGGTCAGCCCCAGCATTTT. Translated: CASNRVGQPQHF.

This clonotype has a handful of counts. DNA for the CDR3: TGTGCCTGGAGTGTACATCCGGTAAACTATGGCTACACCTTC. Translated: CAWSVHPVNYGYTF. The chain couples TRBV30 to TRBJ1-2; unclear D gene. Germline CDR1 is GTSNPN and CDR2 is SVGIG (reference sequence). Trimming shortened V by 0 bases and J by 2 bases, and 10 bases separated the two germline ends. The CDR3 runs to 14 residues.